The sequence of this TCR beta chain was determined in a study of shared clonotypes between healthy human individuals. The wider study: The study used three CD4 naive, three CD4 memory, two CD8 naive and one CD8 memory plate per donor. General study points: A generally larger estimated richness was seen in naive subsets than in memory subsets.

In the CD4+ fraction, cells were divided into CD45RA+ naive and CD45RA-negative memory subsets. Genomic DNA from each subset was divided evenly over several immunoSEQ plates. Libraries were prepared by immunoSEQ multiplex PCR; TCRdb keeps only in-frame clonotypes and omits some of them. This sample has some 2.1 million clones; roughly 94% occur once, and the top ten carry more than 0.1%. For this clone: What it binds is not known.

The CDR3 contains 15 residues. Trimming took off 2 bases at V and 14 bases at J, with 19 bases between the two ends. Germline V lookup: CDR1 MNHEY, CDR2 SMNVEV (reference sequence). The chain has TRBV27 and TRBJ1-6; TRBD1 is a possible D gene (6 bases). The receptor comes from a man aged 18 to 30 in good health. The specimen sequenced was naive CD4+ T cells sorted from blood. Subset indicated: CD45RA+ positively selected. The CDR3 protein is CASSLSYRVDLTLHF. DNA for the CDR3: TGTGCCAGCAGTTTAAGCTACAGGGTCGATCTCACCCTCCACTTT.